Presented here are 27 T cell receptor beta chains from one specimen sequenced in a study of T-cell reconstitution after alpha-beta-depleted transplantation in children. A TCRbeta library incorporating unique molecular identifiers was prepared. TCRdb redid the calling of the PCR reads with MiXCR, one entry per CDR3 protein. The data hold about 500,000 distinct CDR3 sequences, with about an eighth observed a single time. The sequencing used PBMCs, mostly from graft donor cells, collected 180 days after TCRalphabeta/CD19-depleted stem cell transplant. The receptors derive from a female patient between 2 and 10 years old who had a stem cell transplant for aplastic anemia, so the T cells may come from the graft donor.

The J gene is TRBJ1-2, the V gene TRBV12-3 or TRBV12-4, with 10 bases fitting TRBD1. The CDR3 is made up of 14 amino acids. The ends lost 3 bases at V and 6 bases at J; junction bases unmatched: 4. The CDR3 DNA reads TGTGCCAGCAGTTTTGGGACAGGGGACGATGGCTACACCTTC. Amino acids: CASSFGTGDDGYTF.

In this sample, this clonotype turned up a few times. The rearrangement uses TRBV10-3 and TRBJ1-3, with TRBD1 identical over 7 bases. Germline CDR1 is ENHRY and CDR2 is SYGVKD. The CDR3 is made up of 14 amino acids. V shed 8 bases, J shed 0 bases, and the junction held 4 bases outside the gene matches. For the CDR3, the DNA is TGTGCCATCCTGGGACAGAGCTCTGGAAACACCATATATTTT. Its translation: CAILGQSSGNTIYF.

The J gene is TRBJ1-1, the V gene TRBV5-1; 9 nucleotides match TRBD1. V dropped 4 bases and J dropped 5; count of bases not matched to a gene: 6. The CDR3 contains 14 residues. Germline V gene data show CDR1 as SGHRS and CDR2 as YFSETQ. CDR3: CASSLQGAYTEAFF. DNA for the CDR3: TGCGCCAGCAGCCTACAGGGGGCATATACTGAAGCTTTCTTT.

V usage is TRBV21-1 and J usage is TRBJ2-7; the D segment call TRBD1 is taken from the table without a DNA check. TRBV21-1 is tagged as a pseudogene. This CDR3 has 14 amino acids. The DNA for the CDR3 is TGTGCCAGCCACCCGGCCAACCTAAGGAACGAGCAGTACGTC. Translated, it gives CASHPANLRNEQYV.

This clonotype was seen many times. This rearrangement joins TRBV5-1 to TRBJ2-1; either TRBD1 or TRBD2 may supply D (5 bases each). Germline V gene lookup returns CDR1 SGHRS and CDR2 YFSETQ. V was shortened by 4 bases and J by 8 bases, with 10 bases between the two germline ends. The CDR3 runs to 12 residues. The CDR3 nucleotides are TGCGCCAGCAGCCAGGGACCGTATGAGCAGTTCTTC. This sequence encodes CASSQGPYEQFF.

This clonotype was observed a few times. The rearrangement links TRBV7-2 to TRBJ1-2; possible D gene TRBD1, 5 bases. The CDR3 has 14 amino acids. The germline gives CDR1 SGHTA, CDR2 FQGNSA. V was shortened by 3 bases and J by 1 base, with 9 bases between the two germline ends. The CDR3 DNA reads as TGTGCCAGCAGCTTGGCGGGGCTTAACTATGGCTACACCTTC. Encoded protein: CASSLAGLNYGYTF. Full variable domain (rest looked up from reference TRBV7-2 and TRBJ1-2): GAGVSQSPSNKVTEKGKDVELRCDPISGHTALYWYRQSLGQGLEFLIYFQGNSAPDKSGLPSDRFSAERTGGSVSTLTIQRTQQEDSAVYLCASSLAGLNYGYTFGSGTRLTVV.

This clonotype has at least ten counts. The chain links TRBV20-1 to TRBJ2-5, with TRBD2 matching over 7 bases. There are 15 residues in the CDR3. V trimming: 5 bases; J trimming: 5 bases; junction bases outside the gene matches: 14. CDR1 and CDR2 (germline): DFQATT, SNEGSKA (reference sequence). In DNA form, the CDR3 reads TGCAGTGCTCCTCTAAAACTGTCCGGGGGGGAGACCCAGTACTTC. It specifies CSAPLKLSGGETQYF.

Only a few counts were recorded for this clonotype. This chain links TRBV4-1 with TRBJ1-2; a possible D gene is TRBD1 (6 bases). Per the germline V gene, CDR1 is MGHRA and CDR2 is YSYEKL. This CDR3 contains 14 residues. Trimming took 6 bases from V and 4 from J, leaving 15 bases between them. CDR3: CASRPDRGAYGYTF. The DNA of the CDR3 is TGCGCCAGCAGACCGGACAGAGGGGCCTATGGCTACACCTTC.

This chain links TRBV11-2 with TRBJ2-1, with TRBD2 as a possible D gene (5 bases). CDR1 and CDR2 (germline): SGHAT, FQNNGV. Trimming cost V 0 bases and J 8 bases, with 11 bases left between them. This CDR3 is 14 amino acids long. The CDR3 spells CASSLDHGSYEQFF. The CDR3 DNA reads as TGTGCCAGCAGCTTAGATCATGGGAGCTATGAGCAGTTCTTC.

The chain recombines TRBV25-1 with TRBJ1-5; TRBD1 matches 8 bases. This CDR3 is 13 amino acids long. With V trimmed by 5 bases and J by 11 bases, 8 bases remained unmatched. Germline values: CDR1 MGHDK, CDR2 SYGVNS. The CDR3 sequence is CASSSGQASAQHF. CDR3 in DNA: TGTGCCAGCAGTTCGGGACAGGCGTCAGCCCAGCATTTT.

This clonotype has at least ten counts. The chain employs TRBV20-1 and TRBJ1-4; D is uncertain. The CDR3 consists of 12 residues. Trimming took off 4 bases at V and 8 bases at J, with 11 bases between the two ends. From germline, CDR1 is DFQATT and CDR2 SNEGSKA (reference sequence). CDR3 DNA: TGCAGTGCTATGGACGTAGGGGAAAAACTGTTTTTT. Translating gives CSAMDVGEKLFF.

This clonotype turned up a few times. The chain links TRBV21-1 to TRBJ2-6. TRBV21-1 is classified as a pseudogene. The CDR3 contains 15 residues. Here the CDR3 reads CASNQSTPGANVLTF. The DNA of the CDR3 is TGTGCCAGCAACCAATCCACCCCTGGGGCCAACGTCCTGACTTTC.

This clonotype was seen ten or more times. The chain employs TRBV7-2 and TRBJ2-1; 10 positions match TRBD2. The CDR3 covers 16 residues. Unmatched junction bases numbered 6, after V lost 1 base and J lost 6 bases. CDR1 is SGHTA and CDR2 is FQGNSA in the germline V gene. The CDR3: CASSLGASGRPNEQFF. In nucleotides, the CDR3 is TGTGCCAGCAGCTTAGGGGCTAGCGGGAGACCCAATGAGCAGTTCTTC.

The chain couples TRBV24-1 to TRBJ2-1; D is unclear. The germline CDR1 and CDR2 sequences are KGHDR and SFDVKD. The V and J ends lost 4 bases and 7 bases respectively, with 19 bases between them. The CDR3 has 16 amino acids. Here the CDR3 DNA reads TGTGCCACCAGTGACCACCGGGCCCCGGAGAATAATGAGCAGTTCTTC. Translation gives CATSDHRAPENNEQFF.

Comment on this clonotype: Its ends do not fully match the called genes, so a read error is possible. The chain is built from TRBV5-1 and TRBJ2-4, with a possible D match to TRBD2 (6 bases). CDR3 length equals 16 residues. Germline CDR1 reads SGHRS; CDR2 reads YFSETQ. This CDR3 is CASSPPGGAAKNSQYF. The CDR3 nucleotides read TGCGCCAGCAGCCCCCCCGGGGGTGCGGCCAAAAACAGTCAGTACTTC.

The genes are TRBV4-2 and TRBJ2-7; TRBD1 might be the D (5 bases). V was cut by 3 bases and J by 4 bases, with 13 bases left in between. Germline V gives CDR1 LGHNA, CDR2 YNFKEQ. This CDR3 has 14 residues. The CDR3 DNA reads TGTGCCAGCAGCCATGCAGGGTTATTGTACGAGCAGTACTTC. It is translated as CASSHAGLLYEQYF.

In this sample, this clonotype turned up a few times. The chain couples TRBV29-1 to TRBJ2-1, with 7 bases that match TRBD2. Germline loops: CDR1 SQVTM, CDR2 ANQGSEA. The CDR3 sequence is 16 residues long. The trim removed 6 bases at V and 8 bases at J, leaving 19 bases unmatched. CDR3 amino acids: CSVDGATEGRGYEQFF. The CDR3 DNA sequence: TGCAGCGTGGACGGGGCGACTGAGGGGAGGGGTTATGAGCAGTTCTTC.

J is TRBJ2-1 and V is TRBV5-1; 13 bases line up with TRBD2. CDR3 size: 17 residues. V was pared by 4 bases and J by 2 bases, with 6 bases of the junction left unmatched. Germline values: CDR1 SGHRS, CDR2 YFSETQ. The CDR3 DNA follows: TGCGCCAGCAGCAGACGGACTAGCGGGAGCCCCTACAATGAGCAGTTCTTC. This sequence encodes CASSRRTSGSPYNEQFF.

This clonotype was seen repeatedly, ten times or more. This rearrangement joins TRBV29-1 to TRBJ1-2; D remains unclear. This CDR3 is built from 11 residues. Trimming pared 5 bases from V and 5 bases from J, leaving 9 bases between. The germline V gene has CDR1 SQVTM and CDR2 ANQGSEA. For the CDR3, the DNA is TGCAGCGTTCTATATATTTATGGCTACACCTTC. Amino acids: CSVLYIYGYTF.

The rearrangement uses TRBV14 and TRBJ2-5; perhaps TRBD1 as D (6 bases). V dropped 4 bases and J dropped 2 bases, with 14 bases sitting between them. The CDR3 covers 15 residues. The germline V gene has CDR1 SGHDN and CDR2 FVKESK. CDR3 in amino acids: CASSRGTRVQETQYF. The CDR3 nucleotides are TGTGCCAGCAGCCGTGGGACAAGGGTACAAGAGACCCAGTACTTC.

The chain employs TRBV5-6 and TRBJ1-3; 7 bases are a match to TRBD1. The CDR3 runs 14 residues. Per the germline V gene, CDR1 is SGHDT and CDR2 is YYEEEE. Trimming removed 3 bases from V and 4 bases from J; junction bases left unmatched: 4. The CDR3 spells CASSSTGTGNTIYF. For the CDR3, the DNA is TGTGCCAGCAGCTCGACAGGGACCGGAAACACCATATATTTT.

The gene calls are TRBV29-1 and TRBJ1-1, with 7 bases fitting TRBD1. CDR1 is SQVTM and CDR2 is ANQGSEA in the germline V gene. V lost 1 base, J lost 3 bases, and 8 bases stayed unmatched. CDR3 length: 15 residues. CDR3 DNA sequence: TGCAGCGTTGAAGGTAGTCAGGGGGTCCACACTGAAGCTTTCTTT. This encodes CSVEGSQGVHTEAFF.

This clonotype has a handful of counts. The V call is TRBV5-1, the J call TRBJ1-2, with D unclear. CDR1 is SGHRS and CDR2 is YFSETQ in the germline V gene. CDR3 length equals 15 residues. Trimming stripped 0 bases from V and 4 bases from J, with 13 bases between. CDR3 loop: CASSLDEHITYGYTF. As DNA, the CDR3 is TGCGCCAGCAGCTTGGACGAACATATCACCTATGGCTACACCTTC. The full variable domain, its missing parts supplied by reference TRBV5-1 and TRBJ1-2, is KAGVTQTPRYLIKTRGQQVTLSCSPISGHRSVSWYQQTPGQGLQFLFEYFSETQRNKGNFPGRFSGRQFSNSRSEMNVSTLELGDSALYLCASSLDEHITYGYTFGSGTRLTVV.

The V call is TRBV2, the J call TRBJ2-2; 12 bases line up with TRBD2. V shed 7 bases and J 6 bases; nucleotides not matched to a gene: 3. The CDR3 loop spans 14 amino acids. Germline V gene sequence: CDR1 SNHLY, CDR2 FYNNEI. The CDR3 is CASNGLAGPGELFF. CDR3 in DNA: TGTGCCAGCAATGGACTAGCGGGACCCGGGGAGCTGTTTTTT. Combining the CDR3 with reference TRBV2 and TRBJ2-2 gives the whole variable domain EPEVTQTPSHQVTQMGQEVILRCVPISNHLYFYWYRQILGQKVEFLVSFYNNEISEKSEIFDDQFSVERPDGSNFTLKIRSTKLEDSAMYFCASNGLAGPGELFFGEGSRLTVL.

This clonotype has just a few counts. The chain employs TRBV10-3 and TRBJ2-2; TRBD1 agrees at 8 bases. The J segment lost 4 bases and the V segment lost 10 bases, leaving 5 bases of the junction unmatched. Germline V lookup: CDR1 ENHRY, CDR2 SYGVKD. This CDR3 spans 13 amino acids. The DNA for the CDR3 is TGTGCCAACAGGGGGGACCCCACCGGGGAGCTGTTTTTT. It yields the protein CANRGDPTGELFF.

The chain links TRBV5-1 to TRBJ2-2, with 8 positions matching TRBD2. With 4 bases clipped from V and 6 bases from J, the junction kept 20 bases outside the gene matches. Germline CDR1 SGHRS, CDR2 YFSETQ. The CDR3 is 19 amino acids. Here the CDR3 DNA reads TGCGCCAGCAGCCCCAAAATCCTTCCAGCGGGAGTTTCTGCCGGGGAGCTGTTTTTT. Translated: CASSPKILPAGVSAGELFF.

V gene TRBV7-2 combines with J gene TRBJ2-2; D perhaps matches TRBD2 (5 bases). Trimming took 10 bases from V and 4 from J, leaving 13 bases between them. This CDR3 has 13 residues. CDR1 and CDR2 from the germline V gene are SGHTA and FQGNSA. The CDR3 DNA sequence: TGTGCCACGCTCGGACGGGGCACCGGGGAGCTGTTTTTT. It specifies CATLGRGTGELFF.